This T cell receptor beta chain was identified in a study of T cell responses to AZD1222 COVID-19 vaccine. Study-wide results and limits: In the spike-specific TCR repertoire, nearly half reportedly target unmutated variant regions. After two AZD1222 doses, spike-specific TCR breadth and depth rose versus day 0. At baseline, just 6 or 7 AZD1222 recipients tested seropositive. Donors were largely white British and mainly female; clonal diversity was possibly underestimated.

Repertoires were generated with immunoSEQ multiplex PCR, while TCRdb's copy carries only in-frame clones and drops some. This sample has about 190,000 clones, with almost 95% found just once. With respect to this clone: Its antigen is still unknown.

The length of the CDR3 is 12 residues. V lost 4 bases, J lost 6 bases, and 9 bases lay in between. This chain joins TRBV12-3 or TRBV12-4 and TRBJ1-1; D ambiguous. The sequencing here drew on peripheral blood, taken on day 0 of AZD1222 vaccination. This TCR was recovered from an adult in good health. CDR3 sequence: CASSWVAAEAFF. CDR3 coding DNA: TGTGCCAGCAGTTGGGTAGCGGCTGAAGCTTTCTTT.